This T cell receptor (beta chain) was recorded in a study of T cells after yellow fever vaccination. This clonotype showed up just a few times. The antigen is unknown. Study results and caveats: After the booster, 96% of CD4 and about 90% of CD8 primary-response clones were re-detected.

Each CDR3 protein gets one entry after TCRdb re-called the 5' RACE reads with MiXCR. The sample yields under 600,000 distinct CDR3 sequences, roughly 13% seen once. The CDR3 is 15 amino acids. Germline V gene sequence: CDR1 SGHNT, CDR2 YYREEE (reference sequence). J was trimmed by 7 bases and V by 4 bases; bases with no gene match: 8. The chain uses TRBV5-4 and TRBJ1-4; 9 bases are a match to TRBD1. The sequencing here drew on PBMCs, taken on the day of the yellow fever booster vaccination. This clonotype was sampled from a man aged 30 to 39 who received the YFV17D yellow fever vaccine. The CDR3 here is CASSVGQGKGEKLFF. The CDR3 region has the DNA TGTGCCAGCAGCGTGGGACAGGGTAAGGGTGAAAAACTGTTTTTT.